These 5 T cell receptor beta chains were all obtained from the same sample, sequenced in a study of blood T cell repertoires in COVID-19. This table comes from immunoSEQ multiplex PCR, and its TCRdb copy is limited to in-frame clones, with some not included. This table holds 210,000 or so clones, 86% found once. The sample taken for sequencing was peripheral blood. Receptors were obtained from a woman between 50 and 59 years old with acute or convalescent COVID-19.

This sequence joins TRBV3-1 (or the pseudogene TRBV3-2) and TRBJ1-4; D not certain. The germline gives CDR1 LGHDT, CDR2 YNNKEL (reference sequence). The V end was cut by 0 bases, the J end by 0 bases, with 5 bases between. CDR3 length equals 15 residues. This CDR3 is CASSQDGSTNEKLFF. Written as DNA, the CDR3 is TGTGCCAGCAGCCAAGACGGGTCAACTAATGAAAAACTGTTTTTT.

This chain connects TRBV7-2 to TRBJ2-1; TRBD2 might be the D (7 bases). The CDR3 length is 14 residues. The germline V and J ends were trimmed by 2 bases and 9 bases, with 14 bases remaining between them. Germline assignment: CDR1 SGHTA and CDR2 FQGNSA. In DNA, the CDR3 is TGTGCCAGCAGCTTATACGTGGGAGGGGGTGAGCAGTTCTTC. Protein: CASSLYVGGGEQFF.

V is TRBV5-4 and J is TRBJ2-5; TRBD2 might be the D (7 bases). The germline CDR1 and CDR2 sequences are SGHNT and YYREEE (reference sequence). V dropped 3 bases and J dropped 3 bases, with 12 bases sitting between them. The CDR3 has 14 amino acids. CDR3 coding DNA: TGTGCCAGCAGCTGGGGAGGGGGAGAAGAGACCCAGTACTTC. Translating it yields CASSWGGGEETQYF.

The rearrangement links TRBV13 to TRBJ2-7, with TRBD1 matching 8 bases. The V and J ends lost 4 bases and 3 bases, in that order; junction bases with no gene match: 11. Germline V CDR1 and CDR2: PRHDT, FYEKMQ (reference sequence). The length of the CDR3 is 16 residues. The CDR3 sequence is CASSSKGQERVYEQYF. CDR3 sequence (DNA): TGTGCCAGCAGCTCAAAGGGACAGGAAAGAGTCTACGAGCAGTACTTC.

The rearrangement links TRBV6-2 or TRBV6-3 to TRBJ1-1, with TRBD1 identical over 9 bases. The CDR3 sequence is 14 residues long. V trimming: 5 bases; J trimming: 2 bases; junction bases outside the gene matches: 3. The germline gives CDR1 MNHEY, CDR2 SVGEGT. The CDR3 DNA reads as TGTGCCAGCAGTCGACAGGGGGTAAACACTGAAGCTTTCTTT. Its protein product is CASSRQGVNTEAFF.